Following are 32 T cell receptor beta chains from one sample sequenced in a study of blood T cell repertoires in COVID-19. This table comes from immunoSEQ multiplex PCR, and its TCRdb copy is limited to in-frame clones, with some not included. The sample contains some 110,000 clones, 85% to 90% of which appear only once. The sequenced sample consisted of peripheral blood. The receptors derive from a woman older than 75 with COVID-19, enrolled during active disease.

The chain recombines TRBV9 with TRBJ1-2, with unresolved D. CDR1 and CDR2 (germline): SGDLS, YYNGEE. This CDR3 spans 13 amino acids. V lost 3 bases and J lost 2, with 8 bases in between. The CDR3 protein is CASSANSNYGYTF. The CDR3 DNA reads TGTGCCAGCAGCGCAAATAGCAACTATGGCTACACCTTC.

This sequence joins TRBV5-6 and TRBJ2-2; D possibly corresponds to TRBD1 (6 bases). CDR1 is SGHDT and CDR2 is YYEEEE in the germline V gene. Trimming shortened V by 3 bases and J by 2 bases, and 14 bases separated the two germline ends. CDR3 length: 16 residues. CDR3 amino acids: CASSSAGGRNTGELFF. The DNA of the CDR3 is TGTGCCAGCAGCTCTGCTGGGGGCAGAAACACCGGGGAGCTGTTTTTT.

This chain joins TRBV10-3 and TRBJ2-1; 14 bases map to TRBD2. The CDR3 contains 19 residues. Germline trimming cut 10 bases from V and 0 bases from J; bases unmatched to any gene: 14. Germline values: CDR1 ENHRY, CDR2 SYGVKD. The CDR3 sequence is CATASGTSGSASSYNEQFF. In DNA form, the CDR3 reads TGTGCCACAGCTTCCGGGACTAGCGGGAGCGCTAGCTCCTACAATGAGCAGTTCTTC.

The chain has TRBV19 and TRBJ2-7; 12 nucleotides line up with TRBD2. Germline CDR1 LNHDA, CDR2 SQIVND (reference sequence). V shed 4 bases and J 0 bases; nucleotides not matched to a gene: 4. The CDR3 covers 16 residues. The CDR3 coding sequence is TGTGCCAGTAGTACCAAGACTAGCGGGAGCTCCTACGAGCAGTACTTC. Its translation is CASSTKTSGSSYEQYF.

A few counts support this clone. This chain connects TRBV27 to TRBJ1-3; 7 nucleotides line up with TRBD1. J was trimmed by 2 bases and V by 2 bases; bases with no gene match: 0. The germline V gene has CDR1 MNHEY and CDR2 SMNVEV (reference sequence). This CDR3 contains 14 residues. Written as DNA, the CDR3 is TGTGCCAGCAGTTTACAGGGGGCTGGAAACACCATATATTTT. Its translation: CASSLQGAGNTIYF.

The V gene is TRBV7-9, the J gene TRBJ2-7, with 8 bases that match TRBD2. CDR1 is SEHNR, CDR2 FQNEAQ, per germline (reference sequence). The CDR3 length is 16 residues. Losses at the gene ends were 5 bases for V and 2 bases for J; bases not matched to a gene: 11. CDR3 amino acids: CASSASPGLDAYEQYF. The CDR3 nucleotides read TGTGCCAGCAGCGCAAGCCCGGGACTAGATGCCTACGAGCAGTACTTC.

The rearrangement links TRBV27 to TRBJ1-2; no clear D gene. CDR1 is MNHEY, CDR2 SMNVEV, per germline (reference sequence). The CDR3 extends over 14 amino acids. Trimming pared 3 bases from V and 4 bases from J, leaving 12 bases between. The CDR3 loop reads CASSFGRSGYGYTF. CDR3 nucleotide sequence: TGTGCCAGCAGTTTTGGCCGGTCAGGCTATGGCTACACCTTC.

The chain uses TRBV6-1 and TRBJ2-1; 8 bases line up with TRBD1. The CDR3 is 16 residues long. The trim removed 1 base at V and 8 bases at J, leaving 10 bases unmatched. Germline-derived CDR1 and CDR2 are MNHNS and SASEGT. The CDR3 protein is CASSEVQGARTHEQFF. For the CDR3, the DNA is TGTGCCAGCAGTGAAGTCCAGGGGGCGCGTACCCATGAGCAGTTCTTC.

The chain uses TRBV7-2 and TRBJ2-2, with TRBD1 identical over 11 bases. This CDR3 spans 15 amino acids. The germline V gene has CDR1 SGHTA and CDR2 FQGNSA. Unmatched junction bases numbered 3, after V lost 5 bases and J lost 4 bases. CDR3 amino acids: CASSPDRGRTGELFF. The CDR3 nucleotides read TGTGCCAGCAGCCCGGACAGGGGGCGCACCGGGGAGCTGTTTTTT.

The V gene is TRBV7-9, the J gene TRBJ1-1; 7 bases match TRBD1. Germline CDR1 and CDR2: SEHNR and FQNEAQ (reference sequence). The CDR3 consists of 14 residues. The V segment lost 2 bases and the J segment 0 bases; nucleotides outside the gene matches: 0. CDR3 sequence (DNA): TGTGCCAGCAGCTTAAGGGGGCTGAACACTGAAGCTTTCTTT. This gives the protein CASSLRGLNTEAFF.

The chain couples TRBV10-2 to TRBJ2-2; D uncertain. Germline lookup yields CDR1 WSHSY and CDR2 SAAADI. Trimming pared 5 bases from V and 6 bases from J, leaving 10 bases between. The CDR3 has 13 residues. The CDR3 sequence is CASSTASPGELFF. DNA of the CDR3: TGCGCCAGCAGTACAGCCTCTCCCGGGGAGCTGTTTTTT.

The V call is TRBV7-2, the J call TRBJ2-7; 7 bases align to TRBD1. Germline-derived CDR1 and CDR2 are SGHTA and FQGNSA. The trim removed 5 bases at V and 4 bases at J, leaving 8 bases unmatched. This CDR3 is 14 amino acids long. The CDR3 region is CASSPRTGLYEQYF. CDR3 DNA: TGTGCCAGCAGCCCTCGGACAGGCCTATACGAGCAGTACTTC.

The gene calls are TRBV6-5 and TRBJ1-4, with TRBD1 matching 10 bases. Germline CDR1 reads MNHEY; CDR2 reads SVGAGI. J lost 7 bases, V lost 8 bases, and 4 bases had no gene match. The CDR3 totals 13 residues. This chain's CDR3 is CASGRDRGEKLFF. DNA for the CDR3: TGTGCCAGCGGGCGGGACAGGGGTGAAAAACTGTTTTTT.

This clone was seen a few times. The rearrangement links TRBV21-1 to TRBJ1-4. TRBV21-1 is a recognized pseudogene. This CDR3 has 16 amino acids. The CDR3 sequence is CASSPQYGGSTEKLFF. The DNA of the CDR3 is TGTGCCAGCAGCCCGCAATACGGGGGTTCGACAGAAAAACTGTTTTTT.

This clone was found a few times. The V gene is TRBV7-2, the J gene TRBJ2-7; possibly TRBD2 for D (5 bases). V gave up 5 bases and J gave up 2 bases, with 16 bases separating them. The V gene's germline CDR1 is SGHTA and CDR2 FQGNSA. The CDR3 totals 15 residues. CDR3 sequence: CASSASTGIAYEQYF. CDR3 DNA sequence: TGTGCCAGCAGCGCAAGTACGGGGATAGCCTACGAGCAGTACTTC.

This chain links TRBV3-1 (or the pseudogene TRBV3-2) with TRBJ2-7; D possibly corresponds to TRBD2 (6 bases). Germline V gives CDR1 LGHDT, CDR2 YNNKEL (reference sequence). V gave up 2 bases and J gave up 2 bases, with 13 bases separating them. This CDR3 spans 15 amino acids. CDR3 DNA: TGTGCCAGCAGCCAAACATGGGGGGAGGCCTACGAGCAGTACTTC. It specifies CASSQTWGEAYEQYF.

The rearrangement joins TRBV9 to TRBJ1-1; TRBD1 agrees at 7 bases. The CDR3 runs to 16 residues. In germline, CDR1 is SGDLS, CDR2 YYNGEE. After removal of 1 base from V and 5 bases from J, the junction contained 11 bases not matched to a gene. The CDR3 region is CASSVNREGAITEAFF. CDR3 DNA: TGTGCCAGCAGCGTAAACCGGGAGGGGGCGATAACTGAAGCTTTCTTT.

The V gene is TRBV27, the J gene TRBJ2-5, with TRBD2 identical over 7 bases. In germline, CDR1 is MNHEY, CDR2 SMNVEV (reference sequence). Losses at the gene ends were 9 bases for V and 0 bases for J; bases not matched to a gene: 7. CDR3 length: 14 residues. CDR3 loop: CASSLAGDQETQYF. The CDR3 coding sequence is TGTGCCAGTTCCCTGGCGGGGGACCAAGAGACCCAGTACTTC.

V and J are TRBV28 and TRBJ2-1; 8 bases align to TRBD2. The V gene's germline CDR1 is MDHEN and CDR2 SYDVKM. Trimming removed 5 bases from V and 0 bases from J; junction bases left unmatched: 6. The CDR3 runs 16 residues. CDR3 nucleotides: TGTGCCAGCAGTACCCGACTAGCGAGCTCCTACAATGAGCAGTTCTTC. Its protein product is CASSTRLASSYNEQFF.

This rearrangement joins TRBV29-1 to TRBJ2-3, with TRBD2 identical over 16 bases. The germline gives CDR1 SQVTM, CDR2 ANQGSEA. Trimming took 6 bases from V and 4 from J; bases not matched to a gene: 7. CDR3 size: 16 residues. The CDR3, as DNA: TGCAGCGTCGATCCGGGACTAGCGGGAGGGGCAGATACGCAGTATTTT. Its protein is CSVDPGLAGGADTQYF.

This chain connects TRBV19 to TRBJ1-6; D gene unclear. V was trimmed by 5 bases and J by 7 bases, leaving 24 bases between them. CDR1 is LNHDA, CDR2 SQIVND, per germline (reference sequence). CDR3 length: 18 amino acids. The CDR3 DNA is TGTGCCAGTAGTTCGCTTGCTAGCCCCGGTTCACGGAATTCACCCCTCCACTTT. Its protein is CASSSLASPGSRNSPLHF.

This clone was detected only a few times. The V gene is TRBV9, the J gene TRBJ1-3; tentative D call: TRBD1 (5 bases). V dropped 4 bases and J dropped 0 bases, with 8 bases sitting between them. Germline V gives CDR1 SGDLS, CDR2 YYNGEE. The length of the CDR3 is 14 residues. The CDR3 DNA sequence: TGTGCCAGCAGCTTCGACAGCTCTGGAAACACCATATATTTT. Translated: CASSFDSSGNTIYF.

CDR3 bases: TGTGCCAGCCAAAAACCGGGGGAGAACACCGGGGAGCTGTTTTTT. Residues: CASQKPGENTGELFF. This chain uses TRBV5-6 with TRBJ2-2; possibly TRBD2 for D (6 bases). This CDR3 is 15 amino acids long. CDR1 SGHDT and CDR2 YYEEEE come from the germline V gene. The V gene lost 7 bases and the J gene lost 1 base, with 14 bases spanning the gap.

J is TRBJ2-2 and V is TRBV19; 10 nucleotides align to TRBD1. V lost 5 bases, J lost 5 bases, and 5 bases stayed unmatched. From germline, CDR1 is LNHDA and CDR2 SQIVND (reference sequence). CDR3 size: 15 residues. For the CDR3, the DNA is TGTGCCAGTAGTTCGACAGGGGGCAAGACCGGGGAGCTGTTTTTT. This translates into CASSSTGGKTGELFF.

Note on this clone: The junction differs from germline at one of its ends, possibly a read error. This chain joins TRBV20-1 and TRBJ2-7; D may be TRBD2 (5 bases). Germline V gives CDR1 DFQATT, CDR2 SNEGSKA (reference sequence). This CDR3 is 11 amino acids long. The CDR3 here is CSATMGVVERF. CDR3 DNA sequence: TGCAGTGCTACAATGGGAGTAGTAGAACGCTTC.

The chain combines TRBV4-3 with TRBJ1-2, with 8 nucleotides matching TRBD1. The V gene's germline CDR1 is LGHNA and CDR2 YSLEER. V lost 3 bases, J lost 6 bases, and 6 bases stayed unmatched. There are 14 residues in the CDR3. CDR3 region: CASSQARGHNGYTF. In DNA form, the CDR3 reads TGCGCCAGCAGCCAGGCCAGGGGGCACAATGGCTACACCTTC.

The sample holds one count of this clone. V usage is TRBV7-2 and J usage is TRBJ2-1; 7 bases agree with TRBD2. J gave up 10 bases and V 5 bases, and 14 bases lay outside the gene matches. This CDR3 contains 15 residues. Germline V gene data show CDR1 as SGHTA and CDR2 as FQGNSA. CDR3: CASSPRDYRRREQFF. CDR3 nucleotides: TGTGCCAGCAGCCCCCGGGACTACCGAAGAAGAGAGCAGTTCTTC.

This chain uses TRBV25-1 with TRBJ2-7; 8 bases line up with TRBD2. This CDR3 is 14 amino acids long. Germline CDR1 and CDR2: MGHDK and SYGVNS. The junction had 8 bases not matched to a gene; V was cut back by 6 bases and J by 4 bases. DNA of the CDR3: TGTGCCAGCAGCGAAGGACTAGCAGATTACGAGCAGTACTTC. It translates to CASSEGLADYEQYF.

V gene TRBV7-9 combines with J gene TRBJ2-7, with TRBD2 identical over 9 bases. CDR3 size: 16 residues. Germline V gene data show CDR1 as SEHNR and CDR2 as FQNEAQ (reference sequence). V shed 5 bases, J shed 4 bases, and the junction held 12 bases outside the gene matches. The CDR3: CASSPEVGSGSYEQYF. Here the CDR3 DNA reads TGTGCCAGCAGCCCAGAGGTGGGTAGCGGGAGTTACGAGCAGTACTTC.

The rearrangement links TRBV6-5 to TRBJ2-7; D is possibly TRBD1 (6 bases). Trimming took 9 bases from V and 2 from J, leaving 11 bases between them. This CDR3 is 12 amino acids long. Germline CDR1 is MNHEY and CDR2 is SVGAGI. The CDR3 DNA reads TGTGCCAGTAGGGACACCGCCTACGAGCAGTACTTC. Translated: CASRDTAYEQYF.

The V gene is TRBV6-2 or TRBV6-3, the J gene TRBJ2-7; 11 nucleotides align to TRBD1. This CDR3 spans 17 amino acids. V trimming: 2 bases; J trimming: 2 bases; junction bases outside the gene matches: 8. Germline V gene data show CDR1 as MNHEY and CDR2 as SVGEGT. The CDR3 coding sequence is TGTGCCAGCAGTTACCACAGCCCGGGACAGGGGGCCTACGAGCAGTACTTC. Translating it yields CASSYHSPGQGAYEQYF.

The rearrangement uses TRBV2 and TRBJ1-1; weak D call: TRBD1 (5 bases). The germline V and J ends were trimmed by 6 bases and 5 bases, with 10 bases remaining between them. The germline gives CDR1 SNHLY, CDR2 FYNNEI. The CDR3 contains 12 residues. CDR3: CASSQGGTEAFF. The CDR3 DNA is TGTGCCAGCAGCCAGGGTGGGACTGAAGCTTTCTTT.